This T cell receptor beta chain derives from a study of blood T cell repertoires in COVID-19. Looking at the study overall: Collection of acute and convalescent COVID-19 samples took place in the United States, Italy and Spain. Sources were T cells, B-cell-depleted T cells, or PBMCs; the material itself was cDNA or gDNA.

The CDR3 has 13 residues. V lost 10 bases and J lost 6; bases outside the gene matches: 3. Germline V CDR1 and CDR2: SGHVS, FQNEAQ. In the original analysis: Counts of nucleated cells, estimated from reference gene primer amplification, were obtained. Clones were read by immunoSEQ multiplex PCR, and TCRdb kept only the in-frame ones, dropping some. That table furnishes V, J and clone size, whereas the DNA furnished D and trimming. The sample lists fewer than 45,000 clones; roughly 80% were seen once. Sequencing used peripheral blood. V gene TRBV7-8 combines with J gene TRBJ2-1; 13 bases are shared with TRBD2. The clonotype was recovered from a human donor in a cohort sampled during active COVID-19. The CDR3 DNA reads TGTGCCACCCGACTAGCGGGAGGCAATGAGCAGTTCTTC. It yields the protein CATRLAGGNEQFF.